The TCR beta chain described here comes from a study of cytomegalovirus exposure and HLA in healthy donors. Study-wide findings and caveats: It was assumed in the presence/absence analyses that sequencing depth was roughly uniform across donors. In a later analysis, several top co-occurrence clusters appeared linked to parvovirus B19, influenza, CMV and Epstein-Barr virus. Relative to the approximately 670-donor mean, N-insertions were reportedly fewer in an Asian-associated ancestry cluster in a later analysis. Later on, a genetic analysis was performed. It linked a missense variant in DCLRE1C with V- and J-gene trimming of TCR beta.

PCR amplification relied on 60 Vbeta primers (plus 13 Jbeta primers). Using immunoSEQ multiplex PCR, the repertoire was profiled, and TCRdb retains in-frame clones only, with some absent. The data hold over 120,000 clones, with 70% observed a single time. About this clone: The target antigen is unknown.

Germline-derived CDR1 and CDR2 are MGHDK and SYGVNS. The CDR3 sequence is 14 residues long. Trimming took off 5 bases at V and 2 bases at J, with 12 bases between the two ends. The sequence derives from a woman in her sixties or seventies in good health and CMV-seropositive. Sequenced material: PBMCs. This rearrangement joins TRBV25-1 to TRBJ1-2; no clear D gene. CDR3 nucleotides: TGTGCCAGCAGTTTCCCAGGCACCAACTATGGCTACACCTTC. Its protein product is CASSFPGTNYGYTF.